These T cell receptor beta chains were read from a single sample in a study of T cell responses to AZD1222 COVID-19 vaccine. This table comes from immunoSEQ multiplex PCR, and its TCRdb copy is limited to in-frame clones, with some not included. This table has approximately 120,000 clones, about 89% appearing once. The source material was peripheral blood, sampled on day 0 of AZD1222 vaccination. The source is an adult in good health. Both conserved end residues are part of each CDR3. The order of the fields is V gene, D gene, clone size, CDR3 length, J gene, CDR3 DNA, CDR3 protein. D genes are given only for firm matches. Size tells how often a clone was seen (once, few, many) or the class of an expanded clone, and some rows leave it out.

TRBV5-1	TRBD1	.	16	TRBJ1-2	TGCGCCAGCAGCTTGGATACGACAGGGGGAATGTATGGCTACACCTTC	CASSLDTTGGMYGYTF
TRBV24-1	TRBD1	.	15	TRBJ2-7	TGTGCCACCAGTGACCTTAGGACAGGGACGAAGGAGCAGTACTTC	CATSDLRTGTKEQYF
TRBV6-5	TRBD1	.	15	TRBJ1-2	TGTGCCGTACGACGGACAGGGGGCGTTGACTATGGCTACACCTTC	CAVRRTGGVDYGYTF
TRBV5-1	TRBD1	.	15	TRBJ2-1	TGCGCCAGCAGCTTGGGCCAGGGGGCTTACAATGAGCAGTTCTTC	CASSLGQGAYNEQFF
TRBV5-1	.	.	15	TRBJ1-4	TGCGCCAGCAGCCTTTCAGGAGCAACTAATGAAAAACTGTTTTTT	CASSLSGATNEKLFF
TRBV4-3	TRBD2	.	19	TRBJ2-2	TGCGCCAGCAGCCAATCCCAGGGGGGAGCGGGAGGTGGAACCGGGGAGCTGTTTTTT	CASSQSQGGAGGGTGELFF
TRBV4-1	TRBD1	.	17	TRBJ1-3	TGCGCCAGCAGCCAAGATGGACAGGGATACTCTGGAAACACCATATATTTT	CASSQDGQGYSGNTIYF
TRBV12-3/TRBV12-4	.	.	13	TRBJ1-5	TGTGCCAGCAGTTTGGGGGTCGATCAGCCCCAGCATTTT	CASSLGVDQPQHF
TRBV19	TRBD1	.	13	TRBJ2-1	TGTGCCAGTAGTATCCAGGGGGACAATGAGCAGTTCTTC	CASSIQGDNEQFF
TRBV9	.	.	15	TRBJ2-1	TGTGCCAGCAGCTCCCAGGCCCAACCCGACAATGAGCAGTTCTTC	CASSSQAQPDNEQFF
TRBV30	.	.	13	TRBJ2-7	TGTGCCTGGAGTGAAGGACATTTCTACGAGCAGTACTTC	CAWSEGHFYEQYF
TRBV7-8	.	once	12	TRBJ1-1	TGTGCCAGCAACCCGTTCAACACTGAAGCTTTCTTT	CASNPFNTEAFF
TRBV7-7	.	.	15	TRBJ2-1	TGTGCTAGCAGCGTTGGGACTGACCCCTACAATGAGCAGTTCTTC	CASSVGTDPYNEQFF
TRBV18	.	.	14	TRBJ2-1	TGTGCCAGCTCACCAGGGGACTCCTACAATGAGCAGTTCTTC	CASSPGDSYNEQFF
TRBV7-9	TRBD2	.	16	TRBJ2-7	TGTGCCAGCAGCTTAGCGGGGACTAGCGGTCCCCACGAGCAGTACTTC	CASSLAGTSGPHEQYF
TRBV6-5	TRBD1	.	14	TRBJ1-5	TGTGCCAGCAGTCTGGGACAGGCAATCGAGCCCCAGCATTTT	CASSLGQAIEPQHF
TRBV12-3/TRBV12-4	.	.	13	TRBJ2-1	TGTGCCAGCAGTTTAGCACCCCTCCCTGAGCAGTTCTTC	CASSLAPLPEQFF
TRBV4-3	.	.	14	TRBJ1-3	TGCGCCAGCAGCCCTGGGGGAGGGGAAAACACCATATATTTT	CASSPGGGENTIYF
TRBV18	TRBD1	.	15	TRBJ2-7	TGTGCCAGCTCACCACCGGGACAGGTTGGCTACGAGCAGTACTTC	CASSPPGQVGYEQYF
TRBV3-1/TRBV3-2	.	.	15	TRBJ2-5	TGTGCCAGCAGCCAAGGAAGGGGCGGCTGGGTGGCCCAGTACTTC	CASSQGRGGWVAQYF
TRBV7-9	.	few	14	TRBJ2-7	TGTGCCAGCAGCGGGGCAGCTCTTCCCTACGAGCAGTACTTC	CASSGAALPYEQYF
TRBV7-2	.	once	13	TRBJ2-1	TGTGCCAGCAGCGACCCACAGCTCAGGAAGCAGTTCTTC	CASSDPQLRKQFF
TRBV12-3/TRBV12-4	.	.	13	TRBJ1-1	TGTGCCAGCAGTTTACGGGGGACGCTTGAAGCTTTCTTT	CASSLRGTLEAFF
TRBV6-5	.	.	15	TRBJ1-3	TGTGCCAGCACTCAGGGATCATACTCTGGAAACACCATATATTTT	CASTQGSYSGNTIYF
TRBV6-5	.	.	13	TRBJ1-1	TGTGCCAGCAGTCTTACAGGGTCCACTGAAGCTTTCTTT	CASSLTGSTEAFF
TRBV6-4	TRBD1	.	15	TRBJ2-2	TGTGCCAGCAGTACCGGGACAGGGTTTACCGGGGAGCTGTTTTTT	CASSTGTGFTGELFF
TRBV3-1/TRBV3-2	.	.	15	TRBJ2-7	TGTGCCAGCAGCCAAGATTTTGGGACCTCCTACGAGCAGTACTTC	CASSQDFGTSYEQYF
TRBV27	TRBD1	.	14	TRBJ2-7	TGTGCCACCCGCGGACAGGGAGTATCCTACGAGCAGTACTTC	CATRGQGVSYEQYF
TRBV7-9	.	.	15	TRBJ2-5	TGTGCCAGCACCTCCCCGGACCAGGCTGTGGAGACCCAGTACTTC	CASTSPDQAVETQYF
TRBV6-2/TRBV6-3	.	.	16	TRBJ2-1	TGTGCCAGCAGCTTCCTTCCCTCGGGCTCCTACAATGAGCAGTTCTTC	CASSFLPSGSYNEQFF
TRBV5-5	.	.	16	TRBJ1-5	TGTGCCAGCAGCTTGAGCGGGGGCGGTAGCAATCAGCCCCAGCATTTT	CASSLSGGGSNQPQHF
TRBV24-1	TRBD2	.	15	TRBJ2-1	TGTGCCACCAGTGCGGCTAGCGGTACATGGAGTGAGCAGTTCTTC	CATSAASGTWSEQFF
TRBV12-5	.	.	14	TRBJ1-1	TGTGCTAGTGAAAATTCAGGGGTAAGGACTGAAGCTTTCTTT	CASENSGVRTEAFF
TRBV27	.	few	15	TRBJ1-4	TGTGCCAGCAGTTTATTGGTAGGGGGGCCGGAAAAACTGTTTTTT	CASSLLVGGPEKLFF
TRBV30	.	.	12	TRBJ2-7	TGTGCCTGGAGTGGGACACCCTACGAGCAGTACTTC	CAWSGTPYEQYF
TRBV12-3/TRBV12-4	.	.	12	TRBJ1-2	TGTGCCAGCAGTTTAGCGAGGGTTGGCTACACCTTC	CASSLARVGYTF
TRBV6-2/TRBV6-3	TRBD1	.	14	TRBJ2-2	TGTGCCAGCAGCCTACAGGGGTTCACCGGGGAGCTGTTTTTT	CASSLQGFTGELFF
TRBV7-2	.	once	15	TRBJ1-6	TGTGCCAGCAGCTTAGTTGGCAGGGAGGGATCACCCCTCCACTTT	CASSLVGREGSPLHF
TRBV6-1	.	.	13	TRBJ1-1	TGTGCCAGCAGCCAAACGGACAGCCGGGAAGCTTTCTTT	CASSQTDSREAFF
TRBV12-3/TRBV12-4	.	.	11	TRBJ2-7	TGTGCCAGCAGCCTTAAAAGGGAGCAGTACTTC	CASSLKREQYF